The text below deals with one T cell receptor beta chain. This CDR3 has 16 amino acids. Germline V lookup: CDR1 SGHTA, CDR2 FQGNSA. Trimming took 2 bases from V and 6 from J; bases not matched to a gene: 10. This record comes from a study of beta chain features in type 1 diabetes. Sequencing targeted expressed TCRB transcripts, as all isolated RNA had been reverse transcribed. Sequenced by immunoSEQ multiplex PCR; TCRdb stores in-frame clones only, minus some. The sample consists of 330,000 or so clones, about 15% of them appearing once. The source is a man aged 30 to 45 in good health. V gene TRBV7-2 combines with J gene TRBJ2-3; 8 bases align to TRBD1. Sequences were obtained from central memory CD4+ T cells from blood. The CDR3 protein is CASSLSGGVGSDTQYF. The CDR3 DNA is TGTGCCAGCAGCTTATCAGGGGGCGTAGGGTCGGATACGCAGTATTTT. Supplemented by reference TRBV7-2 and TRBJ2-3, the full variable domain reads GAGVSQSPSNKVTEKGKDVELRCDPISGHTALYWYRQSLGQGLEFLIYFQGNSAPDKSGLPSDRFSAERTGGSVSTLTIQRTQQEDSAVYLCASSLSGGVGSDTQYFGPGTRLTVL.